Following are 3 T cell receptor beta chains from one sample sequenced in a study of T cells in Graves' hyperthyroidism and ophthalmopathy. The source material, RNA transcripts, was used to amplify TCR beta CDR3 regions. The study used the HTBI primer set for a first-round RT-PCR of the TCR CDR3. TCRdb processed the multiplex PCR reads anew with MiXCR; each CDR3 protein has one entry. The repertoire holds around 540,000 distinct CDR3 sequences, about 16% seen once, with less than 30% in the top ten. What was sequenced was blood. These receptors all come from a woman aged 30 to 39 with Graves' ophthalmopathy.

This clonotype occurred many times. The V and J genes are TRBV28 and TRBJ2-1; no clear D. The CDR3 contains 13 residues. V dropped 3 bases and J dropped 6 bases, with 9 bases sitting between them. The germline gives CDR1 MDHEN, CDR2 SYDVKM. Here the CDR3 DNA reads TGTGCCAGCAGTTTGAAACCCGGCAATGAGCAGTTCTTC. Translating gives CASSLKPGNEQFF.

This clonotype turned up a few times. This chain connects TRBV2 to TRBJ1-2, with a weak D call TRBD1 (5 bases). The V end was cut by 4 bases, the J end by 5 bases, with 14 bases between. The germline V gene has CDR1 SNHLY and CDR2 FYNNEI. CDR3 size: 14 residues. This CDR3 is CASSGLQGPYGYTF. CDR3 bases: TGTGCCAGCAGTGGGCTCCAGGGACCTTATGGCTACACCTTC. Full variable domain (outside the CDR3, taken from reference TRBV2 and TRBJ1-2): EPEVTQTPSHQVTQMGQEVILRCVPISNHLYFYWYRQILGQKVEFLVSFYNNEISEKSEIFDDQFSVERPDGSNFTLKIRSTKLEDSAMYFCASSGLQGPYGYTFGSGTRLTVV.

In this sample, this clonotype turned up a few times. The chain employs TRBV12-3 or TRBV12-4 and TRBJ1-2; unclear D gene. This CDR3 region has 13 residues. The V and J ends lost 6 bases and 10 bases respectively, with 18 bases between them. As DNA, the CDR3 is TGTGCCAGCAGCCTGGCCGGGCTGCACGTCTACACCTTC. Translation: CASSLAGLHVYTF.